A single sample gave rise to the 28 T cell receptor beta chains below, sequenced in a study of post-analysis software for immune sequencing data. Study-wide points: Four or five TRBV segments (TRBV5-6, TRBV5-1 and TRBV20-1 among them) occurred more frequently in patients than in controls.

The authors incorporated unique molecular identifiers into the TCR beta cDNA libraries. TCRdb re-called the PCR reads with MiXCR, one entry per CDR3 protein. Of 350,000 to 450,000 distinct CDR3 sequences listed, 35% to 45% are singletons. Antigens for these TCRs are unknown. Sequenced: blood. These receptors were obtained from a girl aged 2 to 9 with multiple sclerosis.

This clonotype appeared a few times. The V and J genes are TRBV29-1 and TRBJ1-2; possibly TRBD1 for D (5 bases). Trimming removed 4 bases at V and 4 bases at J, with 10 bases between. This CDR3 spans 12 amino acids. Germline CDR1 and CDR2: SQVTM and ANQGSEA. The DNA of the CDR3 is TGCAGCGTTGGAATAGGGGTCTATGGCTACACCTTC. Amino acids: CSVGIGVYGYTF.

This sequence joins TRBV6-5 and TRBJ2-7; 9 bases align to TRBD1. This CDR3 contains 15 residues. Germline V CDR1 and CDR2: MNHEY, SVGAGI. The trim removed 6 bases at V and 6 bases at J, leaving 12 bases unmatched. The CDR3 nucleotides read TGTGCCAGCAGGAACAACAGGGGGCTCACGAGCGAGCAGTACTTC. Translation gives CASRNNRGLTSEQYF.

This clonotype was observed a handful of times. The chain uses TRBV20-1 and TRBJ2-1; D ambiguous. The length of the CDR3 is 15 residues. Germline values: CDR1 DFQATT, CDR2 SNEGSKA (reference sequence). V lost 0 bases and J 2 bases, leaving 11 bases between the germline ends. The CDR3 coding sequence is TGCAGTGCTAGAGATATCGACATGACCTACAATGAGCAGTTCTTC. Protein sequence: CSARDIDMTYNEQFF.

The chain couples TRBV3-1 to TRBJ2-4; D gene ambiguous. V gave up 1 base and J gave up 15 bases, with 22 bases separating them. CDR1 and CDR2 from the germline V gene are LGHDT and YNNKEL (reference sequence). The CDR3 extends over 15 amino acids. The CDR3 coding sequence is TGTGCCAGCAGCCAAGGCTTCGGCGGCTTCTACGAGCGGTACTTC. Translating gives CASSQGFGGFYERYF.

This clonotype has only a few counts. This chain uses TRBV28 with TRBJ1-2; D ambiguous. Germline V lookup: CDR1 MDHEN, CDR2 SYDVKM. This CDR3 has 11 amino acids. V was pared by 6 bases and J by 2 bases, with 4 bases between. The CDR3 coding sequence is TGTGCCAGCAGCTACAACTATGGCTACACCTTC. It encodes CASSYNYGYTF.

V is TRBV6-1 and J is TRBJ2-3, with D uncertain. Germline loops: CDR1 MNHNS, CDR2 SASEGT. The CDR3 is 17 residues long. Trimming cost V 6 bases and J 3 bases, with 22 bases left between them. The CDR3 nucleotides are TGTGCCAGCAGGGTACCGGGTCCCGCAATAGGGACAGATACGCAGTATTTT. It translates to CASRVPGPAIGTDTQYF.

CDR3 region: CASRPPGTGWGNEQFF. CDR3 in DNA: TGTGCCAGCAGGCCCCCGGGGACAGGGTGGGGAAATGAGCAGTTCTTC. J is TRBJ2-1 and V is TRBV28; 9 nucleotides line up with TRBD1. The CDR3 is made up of 16 amino acids. J lost 7 bases, V lost 6 bases, and 13 bases had no gene match. Germline V CDR1 and CDR2: MDHEN, SYDVKM.

The CDR3 protein is CASSASQGVTDTQYF. In nucleotides, the CDR3 is TGTGCCAGCAGCGCCTCACAGGGGGTCACAGATACGCAGTATTTT. The chain recombines TRBV9 with TRBJ2-3; the match to TRBD1 covers 8 bases. The V gene's germline CDR1 is SGDLS and CDR2 YYNGEE. The CDR3 extends over 15 amino acids. J lost 2 bases, V lost 3 bases, and 5 bases had no gene match.

The rearrangement links TRBV20-1 to TRBJ1-5; 7 bases match TRBD1. With V trimmed by 6 bases and J by 3 bases, 8 bases remained unmatched. CDR1 and CDR2 (germline): DFQATT, SNEGSKA (reference sequence). CDR3 length equals 14 residues. The CDR3 is CSATGTEVNQPQHF. The CDR3 region has the DNA TGCAGTGCCACCGGGACAGAGGTCAATCAGCCCCAGCATTTT.

This clonotype has just a few counts. The rearrangement uses TRBV24-1 and TRBJ2-5, with TRBD1 matching 8 bases. There are 15 residues in the CDR3. Trimming cost V 2 bases and J 5 bases; bases outside gene matches: 6. Germline V gene data show CDR1 as KGHDR and CDR2 as SFDVKD. The CDR3 nucleotides read TGTGCCACCAGTGATTCTGGGACAGGAAGGGAGACCCAGTACTTC. As protein: CATSDSGTGRETQYF.

This clonotype has just a few counts. The chain couples TRBV7-2 to TRBJ2-5, with D unclear. Looked up from germline, CDR1 is SGHTA and CDR2 is FQGNSA. Trimming left V 1 base short and J 3 bases short, with 9 bases between. The CDR3 runs 14 residues. The CDR3 spells CASSLEVRKETQYF. The DNA of the CDR3 is TGTGCCAGCAGCTTAGAAGTCCGAAAAGAGACCCAGTACTTC.

There are a few counts of this clonotype. V usage is TRBV7-6 and J usage is TRBJ2-1; tentative D call: TRBD2 (6 bases). This CDR3 region has 16 residues. The V gene lost 5 bases and the J gene lost 0 bases, with 14 bases spanning the gap. CDR1 SGHVS and CDR2 FNYEAQ come from the germline V gene. The CDR3 reads CASSLFAGRSYNEQFF. The CDR3 nucleotides are TGTGCCAGCAGCCTTTTCGCGGGACGCTCCTACAATGAGCAGTTCTTC.

V gene TRBV28 combines with J gene TRBJ2-5; 7 nucleotides align to TRBD2. This CDR3 spans 15 amino acids. Germline V CDR1 and CDR2: MDHEN, SYDVKM. V dropped 5 bases and J dropped 5; count of bases not matched to a gene: 11. CDR3 bases: TGTGCCAGCAGTCGTAAGAGACTAGCTGTGGAGACCCAGTACTTC. Its protein product is CASSRKRLAVETQYF.

A few counts support this clonotype. The rearrangement joins TRBV5-1 to TRBJ2-3, with 11 nucleotides matching TRBD2. V dropped 6 bases and J dropped 3; count of bases not matched to a gene: 6. CDR1 and CDR2 from the germline V gene are SGHRS and YFSETQ. The CDR3 spans 15 residues. CDR3 in DNA: TGCGCCAGCATGAGACTAGCGGGGTGGACAGATACGCAGTATTTT. It codes for CASMRLAGWTDTQYF. The variable domain in full, completed from reference TRBV5-1 and TRBJ2-3, reads KAGVTQTPRYLIKTRGQQVTLSCSPISGHRSVSWYQQTPGQGLQFLFEYFSETQRNKGNFPGRFSGRQFSNSRSEMNVSTLELGDSALYLCASMRLAGWTDTQYFGPGTRLTVL.

This clonotype was seen a few times. The CDR3 coding sequence is TGTGCCAGCAGCTTAATAGCGGGAGAGAACGAGCAGTACTTC. It is translated as CASSLIAGENEQYF. This chain links TRBV11-2 with TRBJ2-7, with TRBD2 matching over 9 bases. Germline CDR1 is SGHAT and CDR2 is FQNNGV. V lost 2 bases and J lost 5; bases outside the gene matches: 4. The CDR3 spans 14 residues.

The V and J genes are TRBV20-1 and TRBJ2-5, with D perhaps assigned TRBD1 or TRBD2 (5 bases each). Germline values: CDR1 DFQATT, CDR2 SNEGSKA (reference sequence). Trimming left V 6 bases short and J 5 bases short, with 13 bases between. The CDR3 runs to 12 residues. The CDR3 is CSAKPGRETQYF. Written as DNA, the CDR3 is TGCAGTGCCAAGCCGGGGCGGGAGACCCAGTACTTC.

The V call is TRBV5-1, the J call TRBJ2-1; TRBD2 matches at 8 bases. Germline V gives CDR1 SGHRS, CDR2 YFSETQ. This CDR3 has 14 amino acids. V gave up 3 bases and J gave up 8 bases; unmatched junction bases: 7. CDR3 bases: TGCGCCAGCAGCTGGGACGCGGGGGGCTATGAGCAGTTCTTC. It is translated as CASSWDAGGYEQFF.

The chain is built from TRBV7-3 and TRBJ2-5; 7 nucleotides line up with TRBD1. This CDR3 comprises 14 residues. J lost 5 bases, V lost 2 bases, and 5 bases had no gene match. CDR1 is SGHTA, CDR2 FQGTGA, per germline. The CDR3 DNA sequence: TGTGCCAGCAGCTTACAGGGGGATAGGGAGACCCAGTACTTC. This encodes CASSLQGDRETQYF.

This clonotype turned up a few times. The gene calls are TRBV4-1 and TRBJ2-5; TRBD1 agrees at 9 bases. V gave up 3 bases and J gave up 1 base; unmatched junction bases: 6. CDR3 size: 16 residues. CDR1 and CDR2 from the germline V gene are MGHRA and YSYEKL. The CDR3 bases are TGCGCCAGCAGCCAGGATCCGACAGGGGGCCAAGAGACCCAGTACTTC. This translates into CASSQDPTGGQETQYF.

V is TRBV7-9 and J is TRBJ2-5, with 7 bases aligning to TRBD1. V shed 2 bases and J 5 bases; nucleotides not matched to a gene: 8. Per the germline V gene, CDR1 is SEHNR and CDR2 is FQNEAQ (reference sequence). This CDR3 region has 15 residues. CDR3 sequence: CASSLLQGMEETQYF. As DNA, the CDR3 is TGTGCCAGCAGCTTATTACAGGGGATGGAGGAGACCCAGTACTTC. The full variable domain, completed using reference TRBV7-9 and TRBJ2-5, is DTGVSQNPRHKITKRGQNVTFRCDPISEHNRLYWYRQTLGQGPEFLTYFQNEAQLEKSRLLSDRFSAERPKGSFSTLEIQRTEQGDSAMYLCASSLLQGMEETQYFGPGTRLLVL.

The rearrangement uses TRBV7-6 and TRBJ2-5, with TRBD2 matching 11 bases. The germline gives CDR1 SGHVS, CDR2 FNYEAQ. The V gene end was trimmed by 5 bases and the J gene end by 0 bases; junction bases not matched to a gene: 5. The CDR3 extends over 16 amino acids. The DNA for the CDR3 is TGTGCCAGCAGCCCTTCTAGCGGGGGGCACCAAGAGACCCAGTACTTC. Its protein product is CASSPSSGGHQETQYF. Full variable domain (rest looked up from reference TRBV7-6 and TRBJ2-5): GAGVSQSPRYKVTKRGQDVALRCDPISGHVSLYWYRQALGQGPEFLTYFNYEAQQDKSGLPNDRFSAERPEGSISTLTIQRTEQRDSAMYRCASSPSSGGHQETQYFGPGTRLLVL.

The CDR3 here is CASSPGTGLNYGYTF. CDR3 nucleotide sequence: TGTGCCAGCTCACCCGGGACAGGGCTTAACTATGGCTACACCTTC. The chain links TRBV18 to TRBJ1-2, with 9 bases fitting TRBD1. The V gene end was trimmed by 3 bases and the J gene end by 1 base; junction bases not matched to a gene: 3. The CDR3 spans 15 residues. Germline V CDR1 and CDR2: KGHSH, LQKENI.

This sequence joins TRBV7-3 and TRBJ2-1; TRBD1 matches at 7 bases. CDR3 length equals 16 residues. The V segment lost 2 bases and the J segment 3 bases; nucleotides outside the gene matches: 7. CDR1 and CDR2 (germline): SGHTA, FQGTGA. The CDR3 protein is CASSLWAGTVYNEQFF. The DNA for the CDR3 is TGTGCCAGCAGCTTATGGGCCGGGACAGTCTACAATGAGCAGTTCTTC.

The V and J genes are TRBV29-1 and TRBJ2-7; TRBD1 agrees at 9 bases. Germline values: CDR1 SQVTM, CDR2 ANQGSEA. V shed 4 bases and J 12 bases; nucleotides not matched to a gene: 10. The CDR3 is made up of 12 amino acids. This CDR3 reads CSVAGQGKALYF. The CDR3 DNA follows: TGCAGCGTTGCGGGACAGGGAAAGGCTCTGTACTTC.

V is TRBV7-2 and J is TRBJ2-1, with D unresolved. Germline V gene sequence: CDR1 SGHTA, CDR2 FQGNSA. V was clipped by 8 bases and J by 3 bases, with 14 bases between them. The CDR3 sequence is 14 residues long. CDR3 nucleotides: TGTGCCAGCCAAACTACTGGGCTCTACAATGAGCAGTTCTTC. This translates into CASQTTGLYNEQFF.

The genes are TRBV6-2 or TRBV6-3 and TRBJ2-7, with a tentative D call TRBD2 (5 bases). The CDR3 loop spans 15 amino acids. Between the trimmed V and J ends, which lost 2 bases and 2 bases, there was a span of 13 bases. CDR1 is MNHEY, CDR2 SVGEGT, per germline. CDR3 region: CASSYGGLFTYEQYF. The CDR3 DNA reads TGTGCCAGCAGTTACGGTGGACTTTTCACCTACGAGCAGTACTTC.

This clonotype was seen only a few times. V and J are TRBV28 and TRBJ1-5, with D possibly TRBD1 on 5 matching bases. CDR1 MDHEN and CDR2 SYDVKM come from the germline V gene. This CDR3 comprises 16 residues. V lost 2 bases to trimming and J lost 2 bases, with 13 bases between them. The DNA of the CDR3 is TGTGCCAGCAGTTTAGATATCCAGGGCCGCAATCAGCCCCAGCATTTT. It specifies CASSLDIQGRNQPQHF.

Only a few counts were recorded for this clonotype. The chain carries TRBV15 and TRBJ2-7, with 10 bases aligning to TRBD2. The J call may be mistaken, given a closer DNA end match to TRBJ2-5. Per germline, CDR1 LNHNV and CDR2 YYDKDF (reference sequence). The CDR3 has 15 residues. CDR3: CATSRLAGARETQYF. Written as DNA, the CDR3 is TGTGCCACCAGCAGACTAGCGGGAGCCCGAGAGACCCAGTACTTC.